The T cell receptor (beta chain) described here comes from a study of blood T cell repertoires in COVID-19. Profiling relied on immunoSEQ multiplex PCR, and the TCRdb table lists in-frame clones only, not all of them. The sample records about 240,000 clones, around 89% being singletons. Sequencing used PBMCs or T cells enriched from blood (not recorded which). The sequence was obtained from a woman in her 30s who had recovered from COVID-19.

The CDR3 nucleotides read TGTGCCAGCAGCGGGGCCCTAAACAGGGGGCCCGGGGAGCTGTTTTTT. Translation: CASSGALNRGPGELFF. The chain recombines TRBV9 with TRBJ2-2; the match to TRBD1 covers 9 bases. Germline CDR1 is SGDLS and CDR2 is YYNGEE. The CDR3 is 16 amino acids. With 3 bases clipped from V and 6 bases from J, the junction kept 9 bases outside the gene matches.